A selection of T cell receptor beta chains follows, all from one sample in a study of early T cells in non-severe SARS-CoV-2 infection. In TCRdb, the 5' RACE reads were re-called with MiXCR into one record per CDR3 protein. Counted here are about 64,000 distinct CDR3 sequences, 18% occurring once; the ten biggest clones make up 8.9%. The material was whole blood, obtained at baseline. The source of these receptors is an adult who was a healthcare worker with PCR-confirmed SARS-CoV-2 infection or an uninfected control (not recorded which). CDR3s include the opening cysteine and the closing phenylalanine or tryptophan. D genes are given only for firm matches. A row's size may be missing; if present it is once, few, many or a size class.

>TRBD2|TRBJ2-7|TRBV3-1|.
CASRTSGGSYEQYF
TGTGCCAGCCGGACTAGCGGGGGTTCCTACGAGCAGTACTTC
>.|TRBJ1-5|TRBV7-2|.
CASRSGRDSNQPQHF
TGTGCCAGCAGAAGTGGGCGGGATAGCAATCAGCCCCAGCATTTT
>.|TRBJ2-1|TRBV5-6|few
CASSPIQGEQFF
TGTGCCAGCAGCCCTATTCAGGGTGAGCAGTTCTTC
>.|TRBJ2-3|TRBV5-4|.
CASSLQTDTQYF
TGTGCCAGCAGCTTACAGACAGATACGCAGTATTTT
>.|TRBJ2-2|TRBV15|few
CATSRPGLPVSGELFF
TGTGCCACCAGCAGGCCGGGACTGCCAGTTTCCGGGGAGCTGTTTTTT
>.|TRBJ2-7|TRBV12-3/TRBV12-4|few
CASRGGHYEQYF
TGTGCCAGCAGGGGGGGGCACTACGAGCAGTACTTC
>TRBD1|TRBJ2-1|TRBV5-8|few
CASSFTRDRVGNEQFF
TGTGCCAGCAGCTTCACCAGAGACAGGGTTGGCAATGAGCAGTTCTTC
>.|TRBJ2-2|TRBV19|.
CASSISAGPTGELFF
TGTGCCAGTAGTATTTCGGCGGGACCTACCGGGGAGCTGTTTTTT
>.|TRBJ2-5|TRBV21-1|.
CASSRGGQETQYF
TGTGCCAGCAGTCGGGGGGGCCAAGAGACCCAGTACTTC
>.|TRBJ1-5|TRBV20-1|many
CSARRTANQPQHF
TGCAGTGCTAGACGGACAGCAAATCAGCCCCAGCATTTT
>TRBD1|TRBJ1-1|TRBV18|few
CASQQGADTEAFF
TGTGCCAGTCAACAGGGGGCTGACACTGAAGCTTTCTTT
>.|TRBJ2-3|TRBV5-1|.
CASSFGGPGNTQYF
TGCGCCAGCAGCTTTGGGGGCCCCGGGAATACGCAGTATTTT
>TRBD1|TRBJ1-5|TRBV10-3|many
CATQLQGAGQPQHF
TGTGCCACCCAACTTCAGGGGGCTGGGCAGCCCCAGCATTTT
>TRBD2|TRBJ2-1|TRBV11-2|few
CASSYGLVQFF
TGTGCCAGCAGCTACGGACTAGTGCAGTTCTTC
>TRBD1|TRBJ1-1|TRBV6-5|few
CASSLRTGRTEAFF
TGTGCCAGCAGTTTAAGGACAGGGAGGACTGAAGCTTTCTTT
>TRBD1|TRBJ2-2|TRBV11-2|few
CASSLRQGSTGELFF
TGTGCCAGCAGCCTCCGACAGGGAAGCACCGGGGAGCTGTTTTTT
>.|TRBJ2-7|TRBV5-8|.
CASSLRALTYEQYF
TGTGCCAGCAGCTTACGGGCCCTTACCTACGAGCAGTACTTC
>.|TRBJ2-1|TRBV3-1|few
CASSQLDGEQFF
TGTGCCAGCAGCCAACTAGACGGTGAGCAGTTCTTC
>.|TRBJ2-3|TRBV20-1|.
CSAYSSTDTQYF
TGCAGTGCTTATTCTAGCACAGATACGCAGTATTTT
>TRBD2|TRBJ2-3|TRBV20-1|once
CSARPTSGRRATDTQYF
TGCAGTGCTAGACCCACTAGCGGGCGCCGAGCAACAGATACGCAGTATTTT
>TRBD1|TRBJ1-4|TRBV20-1|.
CSAIRTGSNEKLFF
TGCAGTGCTATAAGGACAGGGTCTAATGAAAAACTGTTTTTT
>.|TRBJ1-6|TRBV6-6|many
CASRGADGENSPLHF
TGTGCCAGCAGGGGCGCAGACGGAGAAAATTCACCCCTCCACTTT
>TRBD1|TRBJ1-6|TRBV7-2|few
CASSAGQAKNSPLHF
TGTGCCAGCAGCGCCGGACAGGCCAAGAATTCACCCCTCCACTTT
>TRBD2|TRBJ2-5|TRBV27|.
CASAYAGEGETQYF
TGTGCCAGCGCGTACGCGGGAGAAGGCGAGACCCAGTACTTC
>TRBD1|TRBJ2-7|TRBV19|.
CASSIARRDRAFSYEQYF
TGTGCCAGTAGTATAGCACGTCGTGACAGGGCGTTCTCCTACGAGCAGTACTTC
>TRBD2|TRBJ2-3|TRBV7-2|few
CASSLRASGSTDTQYF
TGTGCCAGCAGCTTACGAGCTAGCGGGTCCACAGATACGCAGTATTTT
>.|TRBJ1-1|TRBV28|few
CASSSQGLGKVEAFF
TGTGCCAGCAGTTCCCAGGGGTTGGGTAAGGTTGAAGCTTTCTTT
>TRBD1|TRBJ1-3|TRBV11-2|.
CASQTGNSGNTIYF
TGTGCCAGCCAGACAGGGAACTCTGGAAACACCATATATTTT
>TRBD1|TRBJ2-1|TRBV19|once
CASSTRDRPSNEQFF
TGTGCCAGTAGTACCCGGGACAGACCCTCCAATGAGCAGTTCTTC
>.|TRBJ2-7|TRBV28|.
CASTGSGFRYEQYF
TGTGCCAGCACCGGGTCAGGGTTCAGGTACGAGCAGTACTTC
>TRBD1|TRBJ2-5|TRBV20-1|few
CSATGTGVGTQYF
TGCAGTGCAACCGGGACAGGGGTCGGGACCCAGTACTTC
>TRBD2|TRBJ2-7|TRBV6-6|.
CASSYTPTGLAGIRYEQYF
TGTGCCAGCAGTTACACCCCAACGGGACTAGCGGGAATAAGATACGAGCAGTACTTC
>.|TRBJ1-1|TRBV10-2|.
CASSESGYSTEAFF
TGCGCCAGCAGTGAATCCGGGTATAGCACTGAAGCTTTCTTT
>TRBD1|TRBJ1-1|TRBV30|many
CAWTRQGFTEAFF
TGTGCCTGGACCCGACAGGGGTTCACTGAAGCTTTCTTT
>.|TRBJ2-3|TRBV7-9|.
CASSLGSSPSTDTQYF
TGTGCCAGCAGCTTAGGATCTAGCCCTAGCACAGATACGCAGTATTTT
>.|TRBJ1-3|TRBV6-1|many
CASSEAGGGNTIYF
TGTGCCAGCAGTGAAGCAGGGGGAGGAAACACCATATATTTT
>.|TRBJ2-3|TRBV6-1|few
CASSEYGGRSTDTQYF
TGTGCCAGCAGTGAATATGGGGGGCGGAGCACAGATACGCAGTATTTT
>.|TRBJ2-3|TRBV28|many
CASSFLSGTDTQYF
TGTGCCAGCAGTTTTCTTTCTGGCACAGATACGCAGTATTTT
>.|TRBJ2-1|TRBV18|many
CASSPLLDSGSNEQFF
TGTGCCAGCTCTCCCCTTCTCGACTCAGGGAGCAATGAGCAGTTCTTC
>.|TRBJ1-6|TRBV7-6|.
CASSSRQGLNSPLHF
TGTGCCAGCAGCTCCAGGCAGGGCCTTAATTCACCCCTCCACTTT
>TRBD1|TRBJ1-6|TRBV27|.
CTSSLSDRGPDSPLHF
TGTACCAGCAGTTTATCGGACAGGGGTCCGGATTCACCCCTCCACTTT
>TRBD2|TRBJ2-3|TRBV19|.
CASTLAGDPTDTQYF
TGTGCCAGTACCCTAGCGGGGGACCCCACAGATACGCAGTATTTT
>.|TRBJ2-2|TRBV6-5|few
CASSYGGSRTTGELFF
TGTGCCAGCAGTTATGGGGGGAGTCGGACCACCGGGGAGCTGTTTTTT
>.|TRBJ2-7|TRBV10-1|.
CASSESPGYEQYF
TGCGCCAGCAGTGAGTCGCCGGGGTACGAGCAGTACTTC
>TRBD2|TRBJ2-3|TRBV5-1|.
CASSQGLAGASGSDTQYF
TGCGCCAGCAGCCAAGGACTAGCGGGGGCCTCCGGGTCAGATACGCAGTATTTT
>.|TRBJ1-2|TRBV6-5|.
CASSPTGPGGYTF
TGTGCCAGCAGCCCTACAGGGCCGGGGGGCTACACCTTC
>TRBD1|TRBJ1-4|TRBV6-5|.
CASSWDRGFEKLFF
TGTGCCAGCAGTTGGGACAGGGGATTTGAAAAACTGTTTTTT
>TRBD1|TRBJ1-1|TRBV5-4|.
CASGITGAEAFF
TGTGCCAGCGGAATAACAGGGGCTGAAGCTTTCTTT
>TRBD1|TRBJ1-4|TRBV18|few
CASSPPIRDRNEKLFF
TGTGCCAGCTCACCACCTATTCGGGACAGGAATGAAAAACTGTTTTTT
>.|TRBJ1-2|TRBV29-1|few
CSVDRTRNYGYTF
TGCAGCGTTGACAGGACCCGAAACTATGGCTACACCTTC
>.|TRBJ1-1|TRBV5-4|few
CASSRGLMNTEAFF
TGTGCCAGCAGCAGGGGCCTAATGAACACTGAAGCTTTCTTT
>TRBD1|TRBJ1-6|TRBV27|few
CASSLSDRGPDSPLHF
TGTGCCAGCAGTTTATCGGACAGGGGTCCGGATTCACCCCTCCACTTT
>.|TRBJ2-2|TRBV7-6|few
CASSLEQGPGIGELFF
TGTGCCAGCAGCTTAGAACAGGGCCCAGGCATCGGGGAGCTGTTTTTT